Below, 19 T cell receptor beta chains from the same sample are listed, as sequenced in a study of blood T cell repertoires in COVID-19. This table comes from immunoSEQ multiplex PCR, and its TCRdb copy is limited to in-frame clones, with some not included. The sample holds about 190,000 clones, 70% to 80% seen once. The sample comprised peripheral blood. Source of these receptors: a woman aged 45-65 years with acute or convalescent COVID-19.

The count of this clone is one. The genes are TRBV4-3 and TRBJ2-5; 7 positions match TRBD1. V lost 6 bases to trimming and J lost 1 base; unmatched junction nucleotides: 5. CDR1 and CDR2 from the germline V gene are LGHNA and YSLEER. The CDR3 loop spans 14 amino acids. The CDR3 protein is CASSRTGVQETQYF. The CDR3 DNA reads TGCGCCAGCAGTCGAACAGGGGTCCAAGAGACCCAGTACTTC.

V is TRBV5-1 and J is TRBJ1-1, with D possibly matching TRBD1 (6 bases). The V and J ends lost 5 bases and 7 bases respectively, with 21 bases between them. The CDR3 contains 15 residues. CDR1 is SGHRS, CDR2 YFSETQ, per germline. CDR3 amino acids: CASSLTGPAEGEAFF. DNA for the CDR3: TGCGCCAGCAGTCTGACAGGCCCCGCGGAAGGTGAAGCTTTCTTT.

The chain combines TRBV11-2 with TRBJ1-2; no reliable D call. The CDR3 length is 15 residues. The V and J ends lost 0 bases and 7 bases respectively, with 15 bases between them. CDR1 is SGHAT, CDR2 FQNNGV, per germline. This CDR3 is CASSLESGPAIGYTF. CDR3 nucleotides: TGTGCCAGCAGCTTAGAGAGTGGCCCAGCGATTGGCTACACCTTC.

The rearrangement joins TRBV6-5 to TRBJ2-2, with 7 bases aligning to TRBD2. The length of the CDR3 is 13 residues. With 6 bases clipped from V and 6 bases from J, the junction kept 4 bases outside the gene matches. Germline CDR1 and CDR2: MNHEY and SVGAGI. The CDR3 DNA follows: TGTGCCAGCAGGTCGGCGGGAGCCGGGGAGCTGTTTTTT. As protein: CASRSAGAGELFF.

In its sample, this clone was seen a few times. The chain has TRBV11-2 and TRBJ2-2, with 13 bases that match TRBD2. In germline, CDR1 is SGHAT, CDR2 FQNNGV. The trim removed 3 bases at V and 5 bases at J, leaving 0 bases unmatched. The CDR3 is 15 residues long. CDR3 sequence reads: CASSLGLAGTGELFF. DNA for the CDR3: TGTGCCAGCAGCTTGGGACTAGCGGGGACCGGGGAGCTGTTTTTT.

The rearrangement links TRBV19 to TRBJ1-1; D might be TRBD1 (5 bases). CDR3 length: 14 residues. Trimming took 7 bases from V and 4 from J, leaving 16 bases between them. Germline CDR1 and CDR2: LNHDA and SQIVND (reference sequence). Written as DNA, the CDR3 is TGTGCCAGTATGGGGGGGTCCTCAGGCACTGAAGCTTTCTTT. Amino acids: CASMGGSSGTEAFF.

The V and J genes are TRBV10-3 and TRBJ2-2; 11 nucleotides match TRBD2. The CDR3 consists of 14 residues. V dropped 10 bases and J dropped 6; count of bases not matched to a gene: 7. The germline V gene has CDR1 ENHRY and CDR2 SYGVKD. The CDR3 region has the DNA TGTGCCACCAAGGGTAGCGGGGGGGCCGGGGAGCTGTTTTTT. It is translated as CATKGSGGAGELFF.

CDR3 in amino acids: CASSQRQGDYNEQFF. DNA of the CDR3: TGTGCCAGCAGCCAACGGCAGGGGGATTACAATGAGCAGTTCTTC. The chain recombines TRBV14 with TRBJ2-1; 7 bases line up with TRBD1. This CDR3 is built from 15 residues. Germline trimming cut 2 bases from V and 4 bases from J; bases unmatched to any gene: 5. Germline loops: CDR1 SGHDN, CDR2 FVKESK. The full variable domain, with the rest looked up from reference TRBV14 and TRBJ2-1, is EAGVTQFPSHSVIEKGQTVTLRCDPISGHDNLYWYRRVMGKEIKFLLHFVKESKQDESGMPNNRFLAERTGGTYSTLKVQPAELEDSGVYFCASSQRQGDYNEQFFGPGTRLTVL.

On this clone itself: Other DNA sequences in this specimen translate into the identical CDR3. The rearrangement uses TRBV18 and TRBJ2-3, with D unresolved. With 1 base removed from V and 0 bases from J, the gap between germline ends came to 8 bases. Germline assignment: CDR1 KGHSH and CDR2 LQKENI. The CDR3 has 15 amino acids. The CDR3 region has the DNA TGTGCCAGCTCACCACTCGGTACTAGCACAGATACGCAGTATTTT. Translated: CASSPLGTSTDTQYF. Full variable domain (remainder filled in from reference TRBV18 and TRBJ2-3): NAGVMQNPRHLVRRRGQEARLRCSPMKGHSHVYWYRQLPEEGLKFMVYLQKENIIDESGMPKERFSAEFPKEGPSILRIQQVVRGDSAAYFCASSPLGTSTDTQYFGPGTRLTVL.

The genes are TRBV7-2 and TRBJ2-7; TRBD2 matches at 13 bases. This CDR3 contains 14 residues. CDR1 and CDR2 from the germline V gene are SGHTA and FQGNSA. V lost 6 bases to trimming and J lost 1 base; unmatched junction nucleotides: 0. The CDR3 spells CASRGLAGSYEQYF. The CDR3 DNA is TGTGCCAGCAGGGGACTAGCGGGGTCCTACGAGCAGTACTTC.

The gene calls are TRBV28 and TRBJ1-5; TRBD1 is a possible D gene (6 bases). In germline, CDR1 is MDHEN, CDR2 SYDVKM. The V gene lost 10 bases and the J gene lost 1 base, with 11 bases spanning the gap. This CDR3 has 13 amino acids. CDR3 DNA sequence: TGTGCCACCGGGGGGGCAAGCAATCAGCCCCAGCATTTT. Protein product: CATGGASNQPQHF.

This chain joins TRBV28 and TRBJ1-2; 8 positions match TRBD1. V lost 6 bases and J lost 8; bases outside the gene matches: 5. CDR3 size: 12 residues. The germline V gene encodes CDR1 MDHEN and CDR2 SYDVKM. CDR3 region: CASRSTGEGYTF. CDR3 coding DNA: TGTGCCAGCAGGTCGACAGGGGAAGGCTACACCTTC.

This clone was found a few times. This chain connects TRBV28 to TRBJ2-3; the D gene is possibly TRBD2 (7 bases). Germline V gene lookup returns CDR1 MDHEN and CDR2 SYDVKM. CDR3 length: 14 residues. The V and J ends lost 6 bases and 6 bases respectively, with 16 bases between them. The CDR3 loop reads CASSLGGVEDTQYF. In nucleotides, the CDR3 is TGTGCCAGCAGCCTAGGGGGGGTTGAGGATACGCAGTATTTT.

CDR3 bases: TGTGCCAGCAGCTTATCACGAAGCCTAAATCAGCCCCAGCATTTT. Amino acid sequence: CASSLSRSLNQPQHF. This chain links TRBV7-2 with TRBJ1-5; D unresolved. Trimming took 2 bases from V and 4 from J, leaving 12 bases between them. The CDR3 is 15 residues long. Per germline, CDR1 SGHTA and CDR2 FQGNSA.

CDR3 DNA sequence: TGTGCCAGCAGCTTCAGGACAGGGGGCGGCTACAATGAGCAGTTCTTC. Protein sequence: CASSFRTGGGYNEQFF. V is TRBV11-3 and J is TRBJ2-1; 11 positions match TRBD1. The CDR3 covers 16 residues. The trim removed 3 bases at V and 3 bases at J, leaving 4 bases unmatched. Germline V gene data show CDR1 as SGHNT and CDR2 as YENEEA.

The chain recombines TRBV6-5 with TRBJ2-1, with 9 bases fitting TRBD1. Germline V gene data show CDR1 as MNHEY and CDR2 as SVGAGI. This CDR3 has 15 amino acids. The J segment lost 6 bases and the V segment lost 5 bases, leaving 8 bases of the junction unmatched. The CDR3 DNA follows: TGTGCCAGCAGTCGGACAGGGGTTGGGGGCAATGAGCAGTTCTTC. This gives the protein CASSRTGVGGNEQFF.

The rearrangement joins TRBV5-4 to TRBJ2-7, with 11 bases aligning to TRBD1. Germline loops: CDR1 SGHNT, CDR2 YYREEE (reference sequence). Trimming removed 4 bases from V and 4 bases from J; junction bases left unmatched: 7. This CDR3 contains 15 residues. CDR3 DNA sequence: TGTGCCAGCAGCATTGGGACAGGGGGAGGATACGAGCAGTACTTC. This encodes CASSIGTGGGYEQYF.

The chain carries TRBV13 and TRBJ2-4; TRBD2 matches at 10 bases. V was pared by 4 bases and J by 7 bases, with 7 bases of the junction left unmatched. The CDR3 sequence is 15 residues long. Germline V gene lookup returns CDR1 PRHDT and CDR2 FYEKMQ (reference sequence). The CDR3 sequence is CASSSSLAGGNIQYF. CDR3 nucleotides: TGTGCCAGCAGCTCCTCCTTAGCGGGAGGCAACATTCAGTACTTC. Drawing the rest from reference TRBV13 and TRBJ2-4, the complete variable domain is AAGVIQSPRHLIKEKRETATLKCYPIPRHDTVYWYQQGPGQDPQFLISFYEKMQSDKGSIPDRFSAQQFSDYHSELNMSSLELGDSALYFCASSSSLAGGNIQYFGAGTRLSVL.

The gene calls are TRBV28 and TRBJ2-5, with D possibly matching TRBD1 (6 bases). CDR3 length equals 14 residues. The V end lost 2 bases, the J end lost 0 bases, and 7 bases lay between the germline ends. CDR1 MDHEN and CDR2 SYDVKM come from the germline V gene. The DNA for the CDR3 is TGTGCCAGCAGTTTAACAGGGAACCAAGAGACCCAGTACTTC. Translation gives CASSLTGNQETQYF. The whole variable domain, remainder taken from reference TRBV28 and TRBJ2-5, is DVKVTQSSRYLVKRTGEKVFLECVQDMDHENMFWYRQDPGLGLRLIYFSYDVKMKEKGDIPEGYSVSREKKERFSLILESASTNQTSMYLCASSLTGNQETQYFGPGTRLLVL.